A single sample is the source of the 15 T cell receptor beta chains below, sequenced in a study of CD8+ T cells in alopecia areata. The authors extracted RNA and reverse transcribed it into cDNA as the sequencing template. Profiling relied on immunoSEQ multiplex PCR, and the TCRdb table lists in-frame clones only, not all of them. The table has around 180,000 clones, approximately 61% seen once. Treatment noted: oral pan-JAK inhibitor, 5-10 mg twice daily. The sequences come from CD4+ T cells sorted from blood, collected at week 24, from a patient treated with tofacitinib. Receptors originate from a human donor with alopecia areata.

V usage is TRBV9 and J usage is TRBJ2-3, with D possibly matching TRBD2 (6 bases). The CDR3 sequence is 15 residues long. Trimming removed 2 bases at V and 0 bases at J, with 10 bases between. Germline V CDR1 and CDR2: SGDLS, YYNGEE. Here the CDR3 reads CASSVSSASTDTQYF. The CDR3, as DNA: TGTGCCAGCAGCGTGTCTAGCGCAAGCACAGATACGCAGTATTTT.

This clone was seen only once. The gene calls are TRBV9 and TRBJ1-1, with D tentatively TRBD1 (6 bases). Trimming stripped 4 bases from V and 6 bases from J, with 16 bases between. Germline lookup yields CDR1 SGDLS and CDR2 YYNGEE. This CDR3 is built from 14 residues. CDR3 DNA sequence: TGTGCCAGCAGCCCCGGGCCGGAGGGGGCTGAAGCTTTCTTT. Protein product: CASSPGPEGAEAFF.

This rearrangement joins TRBV29-1 to TRBJ1-5, with TRBD1 matching 7 bases. Germline values: CDR1 SQVTM, CDR2 ANQGSEA. CDR3 length: 14 amino acids. With V trimmed by 6 bases and J by 4 bases, 9 bases remained unmatched. Written as DNA, the CDR3 is TGCAGCGTCGAGACAGGGTACCCAAATCAGCCCCAGCATTTT. Encoded protein: CSVETGYPNQPQHF. Based on the CDR3 plus reference TRBV29-1 and TRBJ1-5, the full variable domain is SAVISQKPSRDICQRGTSLTIQCQVDSQVTMMFWYRQQPGQSLTLIATANQGSEATYESGFVIDKFPISRPNLTFSTLTVSNMSPEDSSIYLCSVETGYPNQPQHFGDGTRLSIL.

As concerns this clone: This same CDR3 is encoded by further DNA sequences in the sample. The V and J genes are TRBV19 and TRBJ1-6; 8 bases map to TRBD1. With 6 bases clipped from V and 5 bases from J, the junction kept 0 bases outside the gene matches. The CDR3 is made up of 13 amino acids. Germline CDR1 reads LNHDA; CDR2 reads SQIVND (reference sequence). The CDR3 bases are TGTGCCAGTAGGGACAGGGATAATTCACCCCTCCACTTT. As protein: CASRDRDNSPLHF.

The chain combines TRBV9 with TRBJ1-2; D gene unclear. This CDR3 is 15 amino acids long. Germline-derived CDR1 and CDR2 are SGDLS and YYNGEE. V lost 1 base to trimming and J lost 1 base, with 11 bases between them. The CDR3 nucleotides read TGTGCCAGCAGCGTAAACGGGTTTGATAACTATGGCTACACCTTC. It yields the protein CASSVNGFDNYGYTF.

This chain connects TRBV9 to TRBJ2-7; TRBD2 agrees at 11 bases. Germline-derived CDR1 and CDR2 are SGDLS and YYNGEE. This CDR3 comprises 15 residues. The ends lost 3 bases at V and 7 bases at J; junction bases unmatched: 9. CDR3 DNA sequence: TGTGCCAGCAGCGCTAGCGGGGGGTCTATTGGGGAGCAGTACTTC. It is translated as CASSASGGSIGEQYF.

This clone came up a few times. The V gene is TRBV18, the J gene TRBJ1-1, with D uncertain. The ends were cut back, 2 bases at V and 8 bases at J, with 12 bases in the middle. CDR1 is KGHSH and CDR2 is LQKENI in the germline V gene. This CDR3 contains 13 residues. CDR3 coding DNA: TGTGCCAGCTCACCAAGTGGTCAGAAGGAAGCTTTCTTT. Protein sequence: CASSPSGQKEAFF.

This clone was recorded a few times. This chain uses TRBV18 with TRBJ2-1; 7 positions match TRBD2. Germline-derived CDR1 and CDR2 are KGHSH and LQKENI. CDR3 length: 16 residues. The V and J ends lost 5 bases and 0 bases, in that order; junction bases with no gene match: 7. The CDR3 is CASSETSPSSYNEQFF. As DNA, the CDR3 is TGTGCCAGCTCAGAGACTAGCCCCAGCTCCTACAATGAGCAGTTCTTC.

Regarding this clone: The germline gene is not matched at one end of the junction; a read error may be the cause. The V call is TRBV29-1, the J call TRBJ1-1; TRBD1 aligns across 7 bases. The CDR3 extends over 13 amino acids. From germline, CDR1 is SQVTM and CDR2 ANQGSEA. CDR3: CSVEGQARPSAFF. The CDR3 DNA reads as TGCAGCGTCGAAGGACAGGCCAGGCCTTCAGCTTTCTTT.

This clone was detected only a few times. The CDR3 region is CASSLDGSGVLGELFF. The CDR3 coding sequence is TGTGCCAGCAGTTTGGACGGTAGCGGAGTTCTCGGGGAGCTGTTTTTT. The chain combines TRBV27 with TRBJ2-2, with a possible D match to TRBD2 (6 bases). Germline V CDR1 and CDR2: MNHEY, SMNVEV (reference sequence). The CDR3 extends over 16 amino acids. Trimming cost V 3 bases and J 7 bases, with 18 bases left between them.

This clone has only a few counts. The chain joins TRBV2 to TRBJ1-1; D might be TRBD1 (5 bases). V was shortened by 7 bases and J by 1 base, with 10 bases between the two germline ends. This CDR3 is 13 amino acids long. Germline loops: CDR1 SNHLY, CDR2 FYNNEI. CDR3 in amino acids: CASKSTGNTEAFF. The CDR3 DNA is TGTGCCAGCAAAAGCACAGGGAACACTGAAGCTTTCTTT. The variable domain in full, with the rest retrieved from reference TRBV2 and TRBJ1-1, is EPEVTQTPSHQVTQMGQEVILRCVPISNHLYFYWYRQILGQKVEFLVSFYNNEISEKSEIFDDQFSVERPDGSNFTLKIRSTKLEDSAMYFCASKSTGNTEAFFGQGTRLTVV.

The rearrangement links TRBV30 to TRBJ2-2; 9 bases line up with TRBD1. Trimming cost V 4 bases and J 5 bases; bases outside gene matches: 2. Germline V CDR1 and CDR2: GTSNPN, SVGIG (reference sequence). The CDR3 totals 13 residues. The CDR3 loop is CAWNDRGTGELFF. The DNA for the CDR3 is TGTGCCTGGAACGACAGGGGGACCGGGGAGCTGTTTTTT. Based on the CDR3 plus reference TRBV30 and TRBJ2-2, the full variable domain is SQTIHQWPATLVQPVGSPLSLECTVEGTSNPNLYWYRQAAGRGLQLLFYSVGIGQISSEVPQNLSASRPQDRQFILSSKKLLLSDSGFYLCAWNDRGTGELFFGEGSRLTVL.

The gene calls are TRBV5-1 and TRBJ2-5; D might be TRBD2 (6 bases). The V end lost 1 base, the J end lost 4 bases, and 11 bases lay between the germline ends. CDR1 and CDR2 (germline): SGHRS, YFSETQ. The CDR3 loop spans 14 amino acids. The CDR3 nucleotides are TGCGCCAGCAGCTTGACTAGCATTGGAGAGACCCAGTACTTC. This translates into CASSLTSIGETQYF. The full variable domain, rest sourced from reference TRBV5-1 and TRBJ2-5, is KAGVTQTPRYLIKTRGQQVTLSCSPISGHRSVSWYQQTPGQGLQFLFEYFSETQRNKGNFPGRFSGRQFSNSRSEMNVSTLELGDSALYLCASSLTSIGETQYFGPGTRLLVL.

J is TRBJ1-2 and V is TRBV5-1, with no clear D. The germline CDR1 and CDR2 sequences are SGHRS and YFSETQ. The CDR3 covers 14 residues. Trimming stripped 2 bases from V and 5 bases from J, with 13 bases between. Written as DNA, the CDR3 is TGCGCCAGCAGCTTATCGATGGGCAGTTATGGCTACACCTTC. Translated, it gives CASSLSMGSYGYTF.

The chain couples TRBV7-8 to TRBJ2-7; 11 bases are shared with TRBD2. V lost 4 bases, J lost 3 bases, and 5 bases stayed unmatched. This CDR3 spans 15 amino acids. Germline-derived CDR1 and CDR2 are SGHVS and FQNEAQ. The CDR3 coding sequence is TGTGCCAGCAGCTCGGTAGCGGGGGGGTACTACGAGCAGTACTTC. Its translation is CASSSVAGGYYEQYF.